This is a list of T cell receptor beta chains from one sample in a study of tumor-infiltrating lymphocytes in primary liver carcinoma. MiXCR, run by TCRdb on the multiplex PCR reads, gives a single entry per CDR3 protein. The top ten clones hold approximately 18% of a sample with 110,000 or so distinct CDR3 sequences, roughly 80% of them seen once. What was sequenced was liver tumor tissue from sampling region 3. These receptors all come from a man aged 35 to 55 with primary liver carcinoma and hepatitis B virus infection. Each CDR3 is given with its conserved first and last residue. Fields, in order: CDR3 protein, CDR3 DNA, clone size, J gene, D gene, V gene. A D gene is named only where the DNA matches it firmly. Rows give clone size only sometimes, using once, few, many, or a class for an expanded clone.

CTSSPIGRSNQPQHF | TGCACCAGCAGTCCCATAGGGAGGAGCAATCAGCCCCAGCATTTT | . | TRBJ1-5 | . | TRBV4-1
CSASPTSGTSEQYF | TGCAGTGCTAGCCCCACTAGCGGGACAAGCGAGCAGTACTTC | once | TRBJ2-7 | TRBD2 | TRBV20-1
CASSTRGDSYNEQFF | TGTGCCAGCAGTACCCGAGGGGACTCCTATAATGAGCAGTTCTTC | . | TRBJ2-1 | . | TRBV6-2/TRBV6-3
CASSFGLYWYF | TGTGCCAGCAGCTTCGGACTTTACTGGTATTTT | few | TRBJ2-3 | . | TRBV7-2
CTSSSGWLYSREQYF | TGTACCAGCAGCTCCGGATGGCTTTACTCGCGCGAGCAGTACTTC | . | TRBJ2-7 | . | TRBV11-2
CANSKTVLTDTQYF | TGTGCCAACTCTAAGACAGTGCTGACAGATACGCAATATTTT | . | TRBJ2-3 | . | TRBV28
CSVGTSGYYEQYF | TGCAGCGTCGGGACTAGCGGGTACTACGAGCAGTACTTC | . | TRBJ2-7 | TRBD2 | TRBV29-1
CARSYDTGREETQYF | TGTGCCAGAAGTTACGATACAGGGAGGGAAGAGACCCAGTACTTC | . | TRBJ2-5 | . | TRBV6-5
CATKAAGAATGELFF | TGTGCCACCAAGGCGGCGGGAGCGGCCACCGGGGAGCTGTTTTTT | many | TRBJ2-2 | TRBD2 | TRBV24-1
CASSYTGRDHYGHTF | TGTGCCAGTAGTTACACCGGCAGGGATCACTATGGCCACACCTTC | once | TRBJ1-2 | . | TRBV6-2/TRBV6-3
CASSLKGTSGNNEQFF | TGTGCCAGCAGCCTAAAAGGGACTAGCGGGAACAATGAGCAGTTCTTC | many | TRBJ2-1 | TRBD2 | TRBV6-4
CASTPPGQGRNEQFF | TGTGCCAGCACGCCCCCGGGACAGGGTCGCAATGAGCAGTTCTTC | . | TRBJ2-1 | TRBD1 | TRBV6-5
CAGSSVGSSVGARTDTQYF | TGTGCCGGTAGCTCTGTGGGAAGCTCTGTTGGAGCCCGCACAGATACGCAGTATTTT | . | TRBJ2-3 | . | TRBV11-1
CASRIHESTDTQYF | TGCGCCAGCAGAATTCATGAGAGCACAGATACGCAGTATTTT | . | TRBJ2-3 | . | TRBV5-1